The entry below describes one TCR beta chain. No antigen is known for it. Germline lookup yields CDR1 MNHEY and CDR2 SVGEGT. This CDR3 spans 15 amino acids. V dropped 0 bases and J dropped 9 bases, with 15 bases sitting between them. This sample was taken from a study of T cell responses to AZD1222 COVID-19 vaccine. The study, taken as a whole, reports: Every sample of the repertoires postdated the peak T cell response. In the spike-specific TCR repertoire, nearly half reportedly target unmutated variant regions.

The protocol was immunoSEQ multiplex PCR, while the TCRdb copy is restricted to in-frame clones and leaves out a portion. The table shows around 180,000 clones, with 75% to 90% occurring only once. Material: peripheral blood, obtained on day 0 of MenACWY control vaccination. The chain couples TRBV6-2 or TRBV6-3 to TRBJ2-1, with D unresolved. This sequence originates from an adult in good health. CDR3 amino acids: CASSYSDEQASEQFF. The CDR3 DNA reads as TGTGCCAGCAGTTACTCGGATGAACAAGCGTCTGAGCAGTTCTTC.